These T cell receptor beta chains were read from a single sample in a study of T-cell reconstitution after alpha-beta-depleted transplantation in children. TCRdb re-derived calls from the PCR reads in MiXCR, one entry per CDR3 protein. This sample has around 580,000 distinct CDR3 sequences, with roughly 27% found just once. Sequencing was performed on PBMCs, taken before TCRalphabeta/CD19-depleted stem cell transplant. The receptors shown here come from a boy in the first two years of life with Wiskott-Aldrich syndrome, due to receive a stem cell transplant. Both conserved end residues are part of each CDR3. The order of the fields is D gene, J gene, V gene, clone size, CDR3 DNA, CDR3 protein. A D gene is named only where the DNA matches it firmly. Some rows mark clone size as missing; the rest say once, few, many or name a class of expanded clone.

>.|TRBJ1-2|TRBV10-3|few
TGTGCCATCAGTCCTCGATACGGTGGTAGGGGGGAGTCTGGCTACACCTTC
CAISPRYGGRGESGYTF
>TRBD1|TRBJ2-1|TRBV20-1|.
TGCAGTGCCAGGCGACAGGGGCCGGGCAATGAGCAGTTCTTC
CSARRQGPGNEQFF
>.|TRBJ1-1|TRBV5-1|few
TGCGCCAGCAGCTTGGATTGGGGGGTAGTTTTGGGGACTGAAGCTTTCTTT
CASSLDWGVVLGTEAFF
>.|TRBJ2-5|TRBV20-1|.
TGCAGTGCTAGAGCTATACCGGCCCAGTACTTC
CSARAIPAQYF
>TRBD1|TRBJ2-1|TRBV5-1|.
TGCGCCAGCAGCACAACAGGGGGCCCCTGGGAGCAGTTCTTC
CASSTTGGPWEQFF
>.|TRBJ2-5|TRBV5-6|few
TGTGCCAGCGAACAGGGAACTAGCGTTCAAGAGACCCAGTACTTC
CASEQGTSVQETQYF
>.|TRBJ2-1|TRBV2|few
TGTGCCAGCCCTAGGGGCAATGAGCAGTTCTTC
CASPRGNEQFF
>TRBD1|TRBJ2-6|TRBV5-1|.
TGCGCCAGCAGCCCGGGGCCCGGGACAGGGGACGGGGCCAACGTCCTGACTTTC
CASSPGPGTGDGANVLTF
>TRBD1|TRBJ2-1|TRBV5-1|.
TGCGCCAGCAGCTTGACAGGGGAAGTGGATGAGCAGTTCTTC
CASSLTGEVDEQFF
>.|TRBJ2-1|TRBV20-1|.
TGCAGTGCTGAAACAGGGGGCGCGGGCGGGAGGTTCGGGAATGAGCAGTTCTTC
CSAETGGAGGRFGNEQFF
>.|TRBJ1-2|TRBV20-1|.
TGCAGTGCTAGCCAAAGACAGTTTGGCTACACCTTC
CSASQRQFGYTF
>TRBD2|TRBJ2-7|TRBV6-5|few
TGTGCCAGCAGTTACTCCTGGACTAGCGGGAGTATCGAGCAGTACTTC
CASSYSWTSGSIEQYF
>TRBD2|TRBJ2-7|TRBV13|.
TGTGCCAGCAGCTATCGGGGGGAGAGCTACGAGCAGTACTTC
CASSYRGESYEQYF
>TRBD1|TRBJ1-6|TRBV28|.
TGTGCCAGCAGTCGGACAGGTCCCACGCTCCACTTT
CASSRTGPTLHF
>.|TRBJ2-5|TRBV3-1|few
TGTGCCAGCAGCCGACAGTCGCAGGAGACCCAGTACTTC
CASSRQSQETQYF
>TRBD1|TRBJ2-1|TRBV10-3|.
TGTGCCATCAGCCCGACAGGGGTTTCTCGGTCCTACAATGAGCAGTTCTTC
CAISPTGVSRSYNEQFF
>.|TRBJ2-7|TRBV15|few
TGTGCCACCAGCAGAGATCACAGGTCTCCCGAGCAGTACTTC
CATSRDHRSPEQYF
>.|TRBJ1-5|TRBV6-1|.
TGTGCCAGCAGTGAAGCGGAAGGAGGGGCCCAGCATTTT
CASSEAEGGAQHF
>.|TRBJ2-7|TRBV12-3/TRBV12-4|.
TGTGCCAGCAGTCGCGGGCCCCTTCCCTCCTACGAGCAGTACTTC
CASSRGPLPSYEQYF
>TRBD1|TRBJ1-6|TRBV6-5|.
TGTGCCAGCAGTTACCGTTCCACAGGGGGCCGATCACCCCTCCACTTT
CASSYRSTGGRSPLHF
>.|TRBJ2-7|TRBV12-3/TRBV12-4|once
TGTGCCAGCAGTAGTCGCCTCGGGACATACACCTACGAGCAGTACTTC
CASSSRLGTYTYEQYF
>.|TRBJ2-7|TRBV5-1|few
TGCGCCAGCACCCCGACGGCTGGGAAATACCTATCCTACGAGCAGTACTTC
CASTPTAGKYLSYEQYF
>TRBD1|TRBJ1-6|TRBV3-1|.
TGTGCCAGCAGCCTTACGGGACAGGGTAGCTCACCCCTCCACTTT
CASSLTGQGSSPLHF
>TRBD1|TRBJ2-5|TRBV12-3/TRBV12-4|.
TGTGCCAGCAGTCCCCAGGGGGCGGAGGAGACCCAGTACTTC
CASSPQGAEETQYF
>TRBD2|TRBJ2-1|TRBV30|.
TGTGCCTGGAGCCGTGGGACTAGCGGATACAATGAGCAGTTCTTC
CAWSRGTSGYNEQFF
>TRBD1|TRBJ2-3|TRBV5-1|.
TGCGCCAGCAGCGTCCCCGGACAGGGGGGAGATACGCAGTATTTT
CASSVPGQGGDTQYF
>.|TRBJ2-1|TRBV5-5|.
TGTGCCAGCAGCTTGGCAGCGTTCAGCTCCTACAATGAGCAGTTCTTC
CASSLAAFSSYNEQFF
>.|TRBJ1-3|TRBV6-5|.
TGTGCCAGCATTTGGACGGACACTGGAAACACCATATATTTT
CASIWTDTGNTIYF
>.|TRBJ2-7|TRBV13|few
TGTGCCAGCAAGGGGGGACACGGCCACGAGCAGTACTTC
CASKGGHGHEQYF
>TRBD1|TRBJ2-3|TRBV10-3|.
TGTGCCATCAGTGAGCCGGGACAGGGGAGGGCAGATACGCAGTATTTT
CAISEPGQGRADTQYF
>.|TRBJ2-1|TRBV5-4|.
TGTGCCAGCAGCTTGGAGACTAATAATGAGCAGTTCTTC
CASSLETNNEQFF
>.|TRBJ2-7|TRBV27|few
TGTGCCAGCAGTGACGGCCCCTGGGACGAGCAGTACTTC
CASSDGPWDEQYF
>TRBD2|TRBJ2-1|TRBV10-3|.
TGTGCCATCAGGGAGACTAGCGATGAGCAGTTCTTC
CAIRETSDEQFF
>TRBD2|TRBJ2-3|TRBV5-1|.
TGCGCCAGCAGCTTATCGGGACTAGCGGGGCAAGATACGCAGTATTTT
CASSLSGLAGQDTQYF
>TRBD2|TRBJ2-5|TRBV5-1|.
TGCGCCAGCAGCTTGGGTTTGCAGACTAGCGGGAGACTAGAGACCCAGTACTTC
CASSLGLQTSGRLETQYF
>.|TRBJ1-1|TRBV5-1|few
TGCGCCAGCACCCAGGACAATGACAGGGAAGCTTTCTTT
CASTQDNDREAFF
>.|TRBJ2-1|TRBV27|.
TGTGCCAGCAGTTTAACCCCCGACCGGTACAATGAGCAGTTCTTC
CASSLTPDRYNEQFF
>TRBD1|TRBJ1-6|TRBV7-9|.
TGTGCCAGCAGCACCGACAGGGGGCCGATTGGTAATTCACCCCTCCACTTT
CASSTDRGPIGNSPLHF
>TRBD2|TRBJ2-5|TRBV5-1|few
TGCGCCAGCAGCTTGAGTCCTAGCGGAGTCCAGGAGACCCAGTACTTC
CASSLSPSGVQETQYF
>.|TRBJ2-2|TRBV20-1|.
TGCAGTGCTAGAAAAGGCGGGACCATAATCACCGGGGAGCTGTTTTTT
CSARKGGTIITGELFF
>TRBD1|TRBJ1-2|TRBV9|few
TGTGCCAGCAGCGTTGACCCCTCCTACACCGGGACAGACTATGGCTACACCTTC
CASSVDPSYTGTDYGYTF
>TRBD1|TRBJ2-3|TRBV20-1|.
TGCAGTGCTAGGGTCTGGACAGGTCGCTCAGATACGCAGTATTTT
CSARVWTGRSDTQYF
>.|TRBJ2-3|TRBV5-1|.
TGCGCCAGCAGTTATCCTGGCGGGCCAGATACGCAGTATTTT
CASSYPGGPDTQYF
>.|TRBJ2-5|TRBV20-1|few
TGCAGTGCCCTTGGCGGCCAAGAGACCCAGTACTTC
CSALGGQETQYF
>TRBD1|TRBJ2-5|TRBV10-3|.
TGTGCCATCAGGGGACAGGGACAAGAGACCCAGTACTTC
CAIRGQGQETQYF
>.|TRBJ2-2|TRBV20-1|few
TGCAGTGCTAGACCAGGGACAAACACCGGGGAGCTGTTTTTT
CSARPGTNTGELFF
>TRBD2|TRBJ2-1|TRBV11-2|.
TGTGCCAGCAGCTTAGTTAAGGTAGCGGGATCCTACAATGAGCAGTTCTTC
CASSLVKVAGSYNEQFF
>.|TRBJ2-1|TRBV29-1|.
TGCAGCGTTATACGAGATAACTACAATGAGCAGTTCTTC
CSVIRDNYNEQFF
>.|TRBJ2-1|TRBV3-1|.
TGTGCCAGCAGCCAGGCCCCTGGGGGTCGGGCACCGTTCTTC
CASSQAPGGRAPFF
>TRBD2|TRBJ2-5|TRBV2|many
TGTGCCAGCCTCGGGACTAGCGCCCCCCGACCGAAAGAGACCCAGTACTTC
CASLGTSAPRPKETQYF
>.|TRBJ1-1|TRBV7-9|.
TGTGCCAGCAGCCCAGATACGAACACTGAAGCTTTCTTT
CASSPDTNTEAFF
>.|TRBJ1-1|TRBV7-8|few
TGTGCCAGCAGCTTAGGACCGTTATTAAACACTGAAGCTTTCTTT
CASSLGPLLNTEAFF
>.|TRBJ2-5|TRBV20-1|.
TGCAGTGCTAGAGATTTTGCATGGGGACAAGAGACCCAGTACTTC
CSARDFAWGQETQYF
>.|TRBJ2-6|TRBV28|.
TGTGCCAGCAGTTTTTTGGGGACCGGGGCCAACGTCCTGACTTTC
CASSFLGTGANVLTF
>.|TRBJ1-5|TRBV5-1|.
TGCGCCAGCAGCATGGGCCCGGAGGCCAGCAATCAGCCCCAGCATTTT
CASSMGPEASNQPQHF
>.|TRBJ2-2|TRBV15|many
TGTGCCACCAGCAAAAACACCGGGGAGCTGTTTTTT
CATSKNTGELFF
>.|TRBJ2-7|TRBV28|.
TGTGCCAGCAGTCTCTTCGATCACAGGAAGCAGTACTTC
CASSLFDHRKQYF
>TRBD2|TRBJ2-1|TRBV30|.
TGTGCCTGGAGTGAAGCGGGAGTTCGGCAGTTCTTC
CAWSEAGVRQFF
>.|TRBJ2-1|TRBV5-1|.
TGCGCCAGCAGCCCCCTGAATAAATTAAGCGGAACACAGTTCTTC
CASSPLNKLSGTQFF